Reported below is one T cell receptor beta chain. Antigen unknown. The protocol was immunoSEQ multiplex PCR, while the TCRdb copy is restricted to in-frame clones and leaves out a portion. Of approximately 6,900 clones in the sample, over 70% are singletons; the top ten hold around 2.7%. This specimen comes from a study of immune evolution from preneoplasia to lung adenocarcinoma. Turning to the study itself: HLA loss of heterozygosity: about 7% AIS, around 16% MIA, around 35% ADC, none AAH.

Points from the study as a whole: Later-stage lesions seemingly showed higher T cell density and diversity than normal lung. Normal lung had the highest top T cell clone frequencies.

With 3 bases removed from V and 7 bases from J, the gap between germline ends came to 10 bases. Germline CDR1 and CDR2: LNHDA and SQIVND (reference sequence). The CDR3 sequence is 13 residues long. The chain carries TRBV19 and TRBJ1-5; D remains ambiguous. The source of this sequence is a donor aged 70 or over with lung adenocarcinoma. The sequenced sample consisted of FFPE lung adenocarcinoma in situ tissue. CDR3 bases: TGTGCCAGTAGTATTGGAGGGAGACAGCCCCAGCATTTT. This translates into CASSIGGRQPQHF.